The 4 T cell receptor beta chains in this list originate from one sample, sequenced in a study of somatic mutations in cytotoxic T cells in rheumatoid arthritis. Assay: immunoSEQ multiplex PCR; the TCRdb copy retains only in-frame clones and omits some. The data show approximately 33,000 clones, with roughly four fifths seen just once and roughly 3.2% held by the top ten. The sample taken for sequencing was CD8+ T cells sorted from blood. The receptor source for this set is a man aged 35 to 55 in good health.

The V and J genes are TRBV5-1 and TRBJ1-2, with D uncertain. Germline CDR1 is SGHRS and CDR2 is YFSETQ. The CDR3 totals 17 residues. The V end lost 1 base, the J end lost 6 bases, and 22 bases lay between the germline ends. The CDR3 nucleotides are TGCGCCAGCAGCTTGTGGGCAGAGGCGGCAGTCCAGGATGGCTACACCTTC. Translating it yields CASSLWAEAAVQDGYTF. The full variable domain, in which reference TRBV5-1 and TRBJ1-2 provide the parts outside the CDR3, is KAGVTQTPRYLIKTRGQQVTLSCSPISGHRSVSWYQQTPGQGLQFLFEYFSETQRNKGNFPGRFSGRQFSNSRSEMNVSTLELGDSALYLCASSLWAEAAVQDGYTFGSGTRLTVV.

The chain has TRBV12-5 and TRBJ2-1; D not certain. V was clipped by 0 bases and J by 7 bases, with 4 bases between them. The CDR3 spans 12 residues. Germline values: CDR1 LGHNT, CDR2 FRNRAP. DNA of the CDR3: TGTGCTAGTGGTTTGGTAGGGAATGAGCAGTTCTTC. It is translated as CASGLVGNEQFF.

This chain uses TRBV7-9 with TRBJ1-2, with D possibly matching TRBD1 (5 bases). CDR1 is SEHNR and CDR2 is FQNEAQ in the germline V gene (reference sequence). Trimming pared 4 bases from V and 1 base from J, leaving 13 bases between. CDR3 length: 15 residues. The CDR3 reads CASSSAGTDNYGYTF. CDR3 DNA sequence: TGTGCCAGCAGCTCAGCCGGGACGGATAACTATGGCTACACCTTC. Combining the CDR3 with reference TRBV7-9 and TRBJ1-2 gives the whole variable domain DTGVSQNPRHKITKRGQNVTFRCDPISEHNRLYWYRQTLGQGPEFLTYFQNEAQLEKSRLLSDRFSAERPKGSFSTLEIQRTEQGDSAMYLCASSSAGTDNYGYTFGSGTRLTVV.

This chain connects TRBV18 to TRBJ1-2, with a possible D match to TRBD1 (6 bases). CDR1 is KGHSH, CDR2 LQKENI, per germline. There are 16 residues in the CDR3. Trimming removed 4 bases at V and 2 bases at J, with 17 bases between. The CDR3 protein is CASSLNSQGKNYGYTF. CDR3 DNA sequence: TGTGCCAGCTCACTAAACAGCCAGGGGAAAAACTATGGCTACACCTTC.